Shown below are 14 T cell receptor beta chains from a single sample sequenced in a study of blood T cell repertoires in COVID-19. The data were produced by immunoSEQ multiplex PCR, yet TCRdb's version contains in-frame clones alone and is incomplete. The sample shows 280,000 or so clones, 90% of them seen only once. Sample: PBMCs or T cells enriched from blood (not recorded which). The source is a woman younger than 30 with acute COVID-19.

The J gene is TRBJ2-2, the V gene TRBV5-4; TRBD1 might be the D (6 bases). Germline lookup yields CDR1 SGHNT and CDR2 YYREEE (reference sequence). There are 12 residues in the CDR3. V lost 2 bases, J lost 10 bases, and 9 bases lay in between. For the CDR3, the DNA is TGTGCCAGCAGCTTAAGGACAGAGGAGCTGTTTTTT. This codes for CASSLRTEELFF.

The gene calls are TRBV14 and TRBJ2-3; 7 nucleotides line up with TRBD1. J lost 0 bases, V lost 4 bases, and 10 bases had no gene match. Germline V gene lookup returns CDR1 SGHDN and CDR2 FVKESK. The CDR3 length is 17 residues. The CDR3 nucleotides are TGTGCCAGCAGCCCACTGCTAGGGGGCTCTAGCACAGATACGCAGTATTTT. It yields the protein CASSPLLGGSSTDTQYF.

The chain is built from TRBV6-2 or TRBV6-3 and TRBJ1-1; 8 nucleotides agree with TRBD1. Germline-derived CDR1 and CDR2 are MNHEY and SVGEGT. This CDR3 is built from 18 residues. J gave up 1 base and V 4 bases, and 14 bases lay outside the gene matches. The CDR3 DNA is TGTGCCAGCAGTTCGGACAGGGCTAGAGCTTCGCGGAACACTGAAGCTTTCTTT. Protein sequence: CASSSDRARASRNTEAFF.

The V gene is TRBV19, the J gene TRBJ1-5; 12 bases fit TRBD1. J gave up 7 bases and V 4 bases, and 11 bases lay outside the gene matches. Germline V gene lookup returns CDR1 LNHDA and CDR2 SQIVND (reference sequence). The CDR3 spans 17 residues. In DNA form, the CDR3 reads TGTGCCAGTAGTACTAACCCGGGACAGGGGGCCGGACAGCCCCAGCATTTT. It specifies CASSTNPGQGAGQPQHF.

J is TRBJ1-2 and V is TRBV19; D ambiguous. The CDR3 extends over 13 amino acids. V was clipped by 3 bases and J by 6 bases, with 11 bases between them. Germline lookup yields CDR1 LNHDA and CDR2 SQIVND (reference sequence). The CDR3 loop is CASSIAQVDGYTF. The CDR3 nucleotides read TGTGCCAGTAGTATCGCTCAGGTTGATGGCTACACCTTC.

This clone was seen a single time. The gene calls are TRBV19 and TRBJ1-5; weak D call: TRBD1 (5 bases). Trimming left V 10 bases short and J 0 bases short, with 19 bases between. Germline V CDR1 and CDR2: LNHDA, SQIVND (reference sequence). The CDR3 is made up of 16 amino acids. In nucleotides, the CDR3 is TGTGCCACCGATGGGGGGGGATCATTTAGCAATCAGCCCCAGCATTTT. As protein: CATDGGGSFSNQPQHF.

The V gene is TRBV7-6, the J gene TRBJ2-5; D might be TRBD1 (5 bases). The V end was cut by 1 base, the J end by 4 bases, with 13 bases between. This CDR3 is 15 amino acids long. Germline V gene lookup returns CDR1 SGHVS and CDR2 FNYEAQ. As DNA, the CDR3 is TGTGCCAGCAGCTTAGTAGGGGCCTCGGGAGAGACCCAGTACTTC. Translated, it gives CASSLVGASGETQYF.

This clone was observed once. DNA of the CDR3: TGTGCCATCAGTGAAGGGACTAGCGGCTCCTACGAGCAGTACTTC. Residues: CAISEGTSGSYEQYF. This chain uses TRBV10-3 with TRBJ2-7, with 11 nucleotides matching TRBD2. Per the germline V gene, CDR1 is ENHRY and CDR2 is SYGVKD. The ends lost 3 bases at V and 0 bases at J; junction bases unmatched: 1. This CDR3 comprises 15 residues.

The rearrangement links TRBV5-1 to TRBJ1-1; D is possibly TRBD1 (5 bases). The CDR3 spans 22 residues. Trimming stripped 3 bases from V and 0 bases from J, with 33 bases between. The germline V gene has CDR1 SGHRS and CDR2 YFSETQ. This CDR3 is CASSSHPEPPGPDNRLNTEAFF. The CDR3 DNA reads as TGCGCCAGCAGCTCCCATCCCGAACCCCCAGGGCCGGATAACAGGCTGAACACTGAAGCTTTCTTT. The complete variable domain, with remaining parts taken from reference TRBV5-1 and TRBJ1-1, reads KAGVTQTPRYLIKTRGQQVTLSCSPISGHRSVSWYQQTPGQGLQFLFEYFSETQRNKGNFPGRFSGRQFSNSRSEMNVSTLELGDSALYLCASSSHPEPPGPDNRLNTEAFFGQGTRLTVV.

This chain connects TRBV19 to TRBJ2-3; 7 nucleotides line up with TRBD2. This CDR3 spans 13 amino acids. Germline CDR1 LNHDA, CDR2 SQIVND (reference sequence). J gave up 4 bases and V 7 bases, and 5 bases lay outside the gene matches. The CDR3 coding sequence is TGTGCCAGTAAGCGGGGATCCCCAGATACGCAGTATTTT. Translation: CASKRGSPDTQYF.

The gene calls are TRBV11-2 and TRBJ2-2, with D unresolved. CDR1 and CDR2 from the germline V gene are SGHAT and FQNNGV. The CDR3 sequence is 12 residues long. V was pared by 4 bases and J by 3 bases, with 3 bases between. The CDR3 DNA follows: TGTGCCAGCAGCTCCTACACCGGGGAGCTGTTTTTT. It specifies CASSSYTGELFF.

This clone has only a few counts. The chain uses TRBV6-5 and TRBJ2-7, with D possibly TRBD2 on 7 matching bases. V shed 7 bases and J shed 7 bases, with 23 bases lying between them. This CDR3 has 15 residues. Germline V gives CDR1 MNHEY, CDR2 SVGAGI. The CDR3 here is CASTKDSGPGGEQYF. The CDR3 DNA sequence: TGTGCCAGCACAAAGGACAGCGGCCCGGGGGGTGAGCAGTACTTC.

This chain's CDR3 is CASSLAEGAKNIQYF. The CDR3 DNA sequence: TGTGCCAGCAGTCTAGCGGAGGGGGCCAAAAACATTCAGTACTTC. The chain carries TRBV2 and TRBJ2-4; 7 bases match TRBD2. The CDR3 runs to 15 residues. Per germline, CDR1 SNHLY and CDR2 FYNNEI. After removal of 5 bases from V and 1 base from J, the junction contained 5 bases not matched to a gene.

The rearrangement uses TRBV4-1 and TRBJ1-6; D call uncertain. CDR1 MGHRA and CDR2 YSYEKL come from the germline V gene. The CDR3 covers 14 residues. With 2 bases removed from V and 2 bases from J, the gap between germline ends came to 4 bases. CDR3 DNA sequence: TGCGCCAGCAGCCAACTACCCTATAATTCACCCCTCCACTTT. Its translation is CASSQLPYNSPLHF.